Each of the 4 T cell receptor beta chains below was sequenced from the same sample in a study of response to subunit inactivated influenza vaccine. TCRdb re-called the RT-PCR reads with MiXCR, one entry per CDR3 protein. The sample carries around 520,000 distinct CDR3 sequences, 10% to 15% recorded once. This specimen was PBMCs from blood, taken on the day of vaccination. These receptors were collected from a man aged 50 to 59 who received an inactivated influenza vaccine.

The CDR3 DNA reads as TGTGCCAGCAGCCGGGACAGCGGCTTCCAAGAGACCCAGTACTTC. This translates into CASSRDSGFQETQYF. The V and J genes are TRBV6-2 or TRBV6-3 and TRBJ2-5, with 7 bases matching TRBD1. CDR3 size: 15 residues. With 6 bases clipped from V and 1 base from J, the junction kept 8 bases outside the gene matches. Germline V gene data show CDR1 as MNHEY and CDR2 as SVGEGT.

This clonotype was seen repeatedly, ten times or more. V and J are TRBV5-1 and TRBJ2-4; 7 positions agree with TRBD1. The germline CDR1 and CDR2 sequences are SGHRS and YFSETQ. Losses at the gene ends were 4 bases for V and 9 bases for J; bases not matched to a gene: 13. The CDR3 totals 15 residues. The DNA of the CDR3 is TGCGCCAGCAGCCGCGGACAGGCTATATCAGGCATTCAGTACTTC. Its protein is CASSRGQAISGIQYF.

The chain employs TRBV5-1 and TRBJ1-2; D ambiguous. Between the trimmed V and J ends, which lost 7 bases and 8 bases, there was a span of 15 bases. From germline, CDR1 is SGHRS and CDR2 YFSETQ. CDR3 length: 12 amino acids. The CDR3 DNA is TGCGCCAGCGGCAACACGGGCGGCGGCTACACCTTC. Protein: CASGNTGGGYTF.

The sample holds a few counts of this clonotype. This chain connects TRBV29-1 to TRBJ1-1, with D unclear. Germline CDR1 is SQVTM and CDR2 is ANQGSEA. Trimming pared 4 bases from V and 2 bases from J, leaving 8 bases between. The CDR3 consists of 12 residues. CDR3 sequence (DNA): TGCAGCGTTGGAGGGTCTAACACTGAAGCTTTCTTT. Its translation: CSVGGSNTEAFF.